This entry describes one T cell receptor (beta chain). Only in-frame clones appear in the TCRdb table, and some are missing; sequencing was by immunoSEQ multiplex PCR. The sample has approximately 150,000 clones, about 87% seen once; the top ten hold roughly 4%. This CDR3 has 15 amino acids. Per the germline V gene, CDR1 is LNHDA and CDR2 is SQIVND (reference sequence). V dropped 0 bases and J dropped 0 bases, with 8 bases sitting between them. The sample comes from a study of T cell responses to AZD1222 COVID-19 vaccine. V and J are TRBV19 and TRBJ1-1, with unresolved D. This clonotype originated in an adult who received the MenACWY meningococcal vaccine as a control. Sample: peripheral blood, taken 28 days after the second dose of the MenACWY control vaccine. The CDR3 region is CASSIEKGMNTEAFF. DNA for the CDR3: TGTGCCAGTAGTATAGAAAAGGGAATGAACACTGAAGCTTTCTTT.